This T cell receptor beta chain was sequenced in a study of CD8+ T cells in alopecia areata. The overall study: Tofacitinib lasted 6 to 18 months, then 6 months off drug. Study-level findings and limits: Scalp clonality, together with expanded CD8+ clones among the top 100, fell significantly with tofacitinib.

Comment on this clone: Antigen: not known.

The treatment was: oral pan-JAK inhibitor, 5-10 mg twice daily. The CDR3 covers 13 residues. V lost 3 bases, J lost 7 bases, and 12 bases lay in between. From germline, CDR1 is GTSNPN and CDR2 SVGIG (reference sequence). Sequencing relied on a cDNA template that was reverse transcribed from extracted RNA. Only in-frame clones appear in the TCRdb table, and some are missing; sequencing was by immunoSEQ multiplex PCR. The sample carries 100,000 to 150,000 clones, over 55% recorded once. The chain carries TRBV30 and TRBJ1-4, with D unclear. Source: CD4+ T cells sorted from blood, taken at week 4, from a patient treated with tofacitinib. This sequence originates from a human donor with alopecia areata. CDR3 in amino acids: CAWRIQEGEKLFF. In DNA form, the CDR3 reads TGTGCCTGGAGGATACAAGAGGGTGAAAAACTGTTTTTT.